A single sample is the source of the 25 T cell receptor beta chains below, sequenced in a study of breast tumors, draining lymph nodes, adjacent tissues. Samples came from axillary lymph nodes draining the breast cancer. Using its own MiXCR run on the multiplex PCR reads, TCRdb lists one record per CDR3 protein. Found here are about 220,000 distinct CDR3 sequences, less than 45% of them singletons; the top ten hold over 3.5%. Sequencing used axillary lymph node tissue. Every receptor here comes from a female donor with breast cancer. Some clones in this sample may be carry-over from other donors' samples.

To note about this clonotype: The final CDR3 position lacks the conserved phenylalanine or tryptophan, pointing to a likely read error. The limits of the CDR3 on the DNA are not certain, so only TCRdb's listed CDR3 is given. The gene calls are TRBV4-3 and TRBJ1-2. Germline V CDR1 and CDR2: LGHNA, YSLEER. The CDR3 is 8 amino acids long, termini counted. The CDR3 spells CASSLNRR.

The CDR3 spells CASSTRTGGIDGYTIYF. Written as DNA, the CDR3 is TGTGCCAGCAGCACGCGGACAGGGGGTATAGATGGCTACACCATATATTTT. J is TRBJ1-3 and V is TRBV9, with 10 bases aligning to TRBD1. This CDR3 has 17 residues. V lost 4 bases to trimming and J lost 8 bases; unmatched junction nucleotides: 15. CDR1 and CDR2 from the germline V gene are SGDLS and YYNGEE.

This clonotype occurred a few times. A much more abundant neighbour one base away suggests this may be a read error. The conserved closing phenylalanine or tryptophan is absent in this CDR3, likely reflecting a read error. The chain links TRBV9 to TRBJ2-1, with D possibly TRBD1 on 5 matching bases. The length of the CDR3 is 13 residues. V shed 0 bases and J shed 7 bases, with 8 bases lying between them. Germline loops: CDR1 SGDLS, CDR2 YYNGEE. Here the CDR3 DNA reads TGTGCCAGCAGCGTAGGACAGCAGAATGAGCAGTTCTCC. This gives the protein CASSVGQQNEQFS.

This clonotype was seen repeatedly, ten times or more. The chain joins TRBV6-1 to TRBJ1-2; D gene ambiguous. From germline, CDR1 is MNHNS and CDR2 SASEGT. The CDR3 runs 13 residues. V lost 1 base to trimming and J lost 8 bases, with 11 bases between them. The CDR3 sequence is CASSEVVGGGYTF. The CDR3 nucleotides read TGTGCCAGCAGTGAAGTAGTCGGCGGAGGCTACACCTTC.

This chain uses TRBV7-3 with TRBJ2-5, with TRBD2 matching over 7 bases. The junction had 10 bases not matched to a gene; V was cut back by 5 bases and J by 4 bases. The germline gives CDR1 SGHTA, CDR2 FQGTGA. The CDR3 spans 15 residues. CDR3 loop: CASSPLAGVTETQYF. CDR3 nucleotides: TGTGCCAGCAGCCCCCTGGCGGGAGTAACAGAGACCCAGTACTTC. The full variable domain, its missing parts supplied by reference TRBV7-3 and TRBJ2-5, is GAGVSQTPSNKVTEKGKYVELRCDPISGHTALYWYRQSLGQGPEFLIYFQGTGAADDSGLPNDRFFAVRPEGSVSTLKIQRTERGDSAVYLCASSPLAGVTETQYFGPGTRLLVL.

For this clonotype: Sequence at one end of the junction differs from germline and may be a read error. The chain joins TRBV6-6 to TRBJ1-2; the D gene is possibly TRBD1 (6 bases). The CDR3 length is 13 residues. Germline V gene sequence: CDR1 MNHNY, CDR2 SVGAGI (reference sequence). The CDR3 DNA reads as TGTGCCAGCAGTTTGACAGGAAACTATGGCTACGCCTTC. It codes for CASSLTGNYGYAF.

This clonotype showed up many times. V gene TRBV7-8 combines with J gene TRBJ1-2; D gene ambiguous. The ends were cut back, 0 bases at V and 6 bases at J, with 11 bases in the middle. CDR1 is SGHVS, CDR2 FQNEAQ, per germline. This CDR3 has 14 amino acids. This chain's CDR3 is CASSLAEEWNGYTF. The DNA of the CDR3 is TGTGCCAGCAGCTTAGCGGAAGAGTGGAATGGCTACACCTTC.

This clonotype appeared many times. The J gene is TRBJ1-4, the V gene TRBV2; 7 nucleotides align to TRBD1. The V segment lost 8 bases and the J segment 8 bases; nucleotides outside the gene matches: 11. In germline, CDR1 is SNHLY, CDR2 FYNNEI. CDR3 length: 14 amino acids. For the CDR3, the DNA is TGTGCCAGCTCTTCGAAGGGGGCGGTAGAAAAACTGTTTTTT. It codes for CASSSKGAVEKLFF.

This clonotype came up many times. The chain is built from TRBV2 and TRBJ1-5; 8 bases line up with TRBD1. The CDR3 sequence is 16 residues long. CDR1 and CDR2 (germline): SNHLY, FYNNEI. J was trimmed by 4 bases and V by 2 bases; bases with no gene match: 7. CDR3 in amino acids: CASSELGQGTNQPQHF. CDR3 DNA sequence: TGTGCCAGCAGTGAACTAGGACAGGGTACGAATCAGCCCCAGCATTTT.

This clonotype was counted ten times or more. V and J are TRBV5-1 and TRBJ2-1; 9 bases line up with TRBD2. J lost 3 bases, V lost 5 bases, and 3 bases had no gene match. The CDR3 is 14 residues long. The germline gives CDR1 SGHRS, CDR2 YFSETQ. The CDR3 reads CASSQTSGYNEQFF. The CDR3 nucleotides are TGCGCCAGCAGTCAGACTAGCGGCTACAATGAGCAGTTCTTC. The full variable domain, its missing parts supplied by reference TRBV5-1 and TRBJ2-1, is KAGVTQTPRYLIKTRGQQVTLSCSPISGHRSVSWYQQTPGQGLQFLFEYFSETQRNKGNFPGRFSGRQFSNSRSEMNVSTLELGDSALYLCASSQTSGYNEQFFGPGTRLTVL.

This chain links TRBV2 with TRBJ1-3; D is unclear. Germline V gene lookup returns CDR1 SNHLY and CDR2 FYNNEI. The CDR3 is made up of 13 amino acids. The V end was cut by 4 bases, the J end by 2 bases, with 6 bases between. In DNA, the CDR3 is TGTGCCAGCAGTGGTCCGCCTGGAAACACCATATATTTT. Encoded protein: CASSGPPGNTIYF.

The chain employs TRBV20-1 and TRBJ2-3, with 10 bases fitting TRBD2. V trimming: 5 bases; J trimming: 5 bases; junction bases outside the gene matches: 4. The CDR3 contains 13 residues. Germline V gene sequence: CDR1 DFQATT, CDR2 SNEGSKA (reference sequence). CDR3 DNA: TGCAGTGCTCAAAGCGGGGGGGGAGATACGCAGTATTTT. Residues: CSAQSGGGDTQYF.

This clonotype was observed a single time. CDR3 loop: CASSPAGSGTQYF. For the CDR3, the DNA is TGCGCCAGCAGCCCCGCGGGGTCAGGGACCCAGTACTTC. The V and J genes are TRBV4-3 and TRBJ2-5; D is perhaps TRBD2 (6 bases). This CDR3 is 13 amino acids long. V lost 4 bases, J lost 7 bases, and 13 bases lay in between. Germline assignment: CDR1 LGHNA and CDR2 YSLEER.

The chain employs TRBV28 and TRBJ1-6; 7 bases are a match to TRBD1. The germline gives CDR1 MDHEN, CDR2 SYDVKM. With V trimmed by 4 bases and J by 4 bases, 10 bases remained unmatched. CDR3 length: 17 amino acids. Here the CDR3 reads CASSSRQGESYNSPLHF. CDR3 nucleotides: TGTGCCAGCAGTTCCCGACAGGGAGAATCATATAATTCACCCCTCCACTTT.

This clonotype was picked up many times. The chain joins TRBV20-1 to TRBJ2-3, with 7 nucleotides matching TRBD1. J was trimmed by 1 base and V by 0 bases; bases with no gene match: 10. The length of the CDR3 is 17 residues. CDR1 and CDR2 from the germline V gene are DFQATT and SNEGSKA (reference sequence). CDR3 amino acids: CSARDRQGREGTDTQYF. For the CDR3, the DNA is TGCAGTGCTAGAGATCGACAGGGAAGAGAGGGCACAGATACGCAGTATTTT.

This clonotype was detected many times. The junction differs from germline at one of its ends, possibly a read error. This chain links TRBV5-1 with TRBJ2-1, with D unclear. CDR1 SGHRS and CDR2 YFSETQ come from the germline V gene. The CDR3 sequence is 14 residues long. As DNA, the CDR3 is TGCGCCAGCAGTTTGGATGGGCCGTTGGATGAGCAGTTCTTC. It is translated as CASSLDGPLDEQFF.

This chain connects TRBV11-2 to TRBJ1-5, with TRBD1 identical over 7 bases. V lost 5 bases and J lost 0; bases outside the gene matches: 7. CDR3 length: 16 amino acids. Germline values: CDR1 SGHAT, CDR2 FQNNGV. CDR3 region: CASSPDRDYSNQPQHF. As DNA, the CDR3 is TGTGCCAGCAGCCCTGACAGGGATTATAGCAATCAGCCCCAGCATTTT.

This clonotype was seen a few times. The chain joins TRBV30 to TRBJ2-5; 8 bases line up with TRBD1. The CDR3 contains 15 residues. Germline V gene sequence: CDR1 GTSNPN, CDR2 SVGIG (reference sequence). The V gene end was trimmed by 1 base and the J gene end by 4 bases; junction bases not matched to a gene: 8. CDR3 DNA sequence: TGTGCCTGGAGTGCGGGACAGGCGGCGGGAGAGACCCAGTACTTC. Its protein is CAWSAGQAAGETQYF.

The CDR3: CATTNRETQYF. The DNA for the CDR3 is TGTGCTACGACCAACCGGGAGACCCAGTACTTC. This rearrangement joins TRBV24-1 to TRBJ2-5; D gene uncertain. The CDR3 spans 11 residues. CDR1 is KGHDR and CDR2 is SFDVKD in the germline V gene.

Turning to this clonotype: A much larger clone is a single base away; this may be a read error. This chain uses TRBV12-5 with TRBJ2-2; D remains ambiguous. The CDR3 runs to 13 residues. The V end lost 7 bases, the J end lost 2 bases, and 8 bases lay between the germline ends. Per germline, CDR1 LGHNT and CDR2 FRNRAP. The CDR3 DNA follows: TGTGCTAGTGCGTGCGACAACACCGGGGAGCTGTTTTTT. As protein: CASACDNTGELFF.

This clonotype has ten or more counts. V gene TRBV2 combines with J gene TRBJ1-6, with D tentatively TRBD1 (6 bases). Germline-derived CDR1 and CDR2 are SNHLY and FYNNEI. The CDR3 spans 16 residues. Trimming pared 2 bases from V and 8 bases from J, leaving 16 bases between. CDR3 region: CASSERAGEMHSPLHF. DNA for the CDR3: TGTGCCAGCAGTGAAAGGGCAGGGGAGATGCATTCACCCCTCCACTTT.

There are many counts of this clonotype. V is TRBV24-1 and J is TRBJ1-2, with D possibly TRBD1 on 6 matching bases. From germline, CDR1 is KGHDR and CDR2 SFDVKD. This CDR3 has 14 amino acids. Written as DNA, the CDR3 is TGTGCACCGCTGGTAGGGGGAACTAACTATGGCTACACCTTC. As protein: CAPLVGGTNYGYTF.

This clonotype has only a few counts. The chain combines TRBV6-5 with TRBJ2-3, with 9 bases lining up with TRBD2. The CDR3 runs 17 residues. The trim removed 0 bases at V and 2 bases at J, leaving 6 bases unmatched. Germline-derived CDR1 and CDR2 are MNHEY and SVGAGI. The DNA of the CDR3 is TGTGCCAGCAGTTACTCGATGGCGGGGGGGTCCACAGATACGCAGTATTTT. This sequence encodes CASSYSMAGGSTDTQYF.

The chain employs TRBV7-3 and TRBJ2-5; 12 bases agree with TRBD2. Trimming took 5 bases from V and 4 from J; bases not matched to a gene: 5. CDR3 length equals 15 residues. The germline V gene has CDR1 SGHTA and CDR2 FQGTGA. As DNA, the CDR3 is TGTGCCAGCAGCCGACTGACTAGCGGGAGAGAGACCCAGTACTTC. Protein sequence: CASSRLTSGRETQYF.

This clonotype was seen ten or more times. Here the CDR3 DNA reads TGCGCCAGCAGCTCCGGGACAGTGAACACCGGGGAGCTGTTTTTT. As protein: CASSSGTVNTGELFF. The chain is built from TRBV5-1 and TRBJ2-2, with 7 bases matching TRBD1. CDR1 and CDR2 (germline): SGHRS, YFSETQ. The CDR3 has 15 amino acids. V lost 3 bases to trimming and J lost 1 base; unmatched junction nucleotides: 3.